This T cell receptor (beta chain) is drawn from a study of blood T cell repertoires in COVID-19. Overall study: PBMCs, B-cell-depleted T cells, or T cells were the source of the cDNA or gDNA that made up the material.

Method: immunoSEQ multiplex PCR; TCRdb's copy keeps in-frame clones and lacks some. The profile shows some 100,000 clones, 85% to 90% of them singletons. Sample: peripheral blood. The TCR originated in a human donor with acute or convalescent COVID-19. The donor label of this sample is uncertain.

The chain's CDR3 is CAGGKGARGEAFF. Here the CDR3 DNA reads TGTGCCGGGGGTAAGGGGGCGCGTGGTGAAGCTTTCTTT. The rearrangement joins TRBV11-2 to TRBJ1-1; 7 bases line up with TRBD1. The CDR3 covers 13 residues. V lost 11 bases, J lost 7 bases, and 13 bases stayed unmatched. Germline V gives CDR1 SGHAT, CDR2 FQNNGV.